The clone carrying this T cell receptor (beta chain) was detected only a few times. Its target is not known. The data were obtained in a study of blood T cells in healthy people across ages. Study outcomes and limitations: Roughly linearly, TCR beta diversity per million T cells fell as age increased.

Total RNA was isolated from each sample in quantities of at least 6 micrograms. Germline V gene sequence: CDR1 DFQATT, CDR2 SNEGSKA (reference sequence). V shed 3 bases, J shed 2 bases, and the junction held 7 bases outside the gene matches. This CDR3 has 15 residues. Primers used in a second PCR of roughly 6 to 11 cycles were a sample-barcoded 5' primer and a J-beta primer mix. Via MiXCR, TCRdb re-called the 5' RACE reads, giving one row per CDR3 protein. The table has more than 1,400,000 distinct CDR3 sequences, 42% seen once. J is TRBJ1-1 and V is TRBV20-1; 9 bases align to TRBD1. Sequences were obtained from blood. The sequence came from a woman aged 18-29 years in good health. The CDR3 nucleotides read TGCAGTGCTAGGGAGACAGGGGGTTTTAACACTGAAGCTTTCTTT. Translation gives CSARETGGFNTEAFF.